These 8 T cell receptor beta chains originate from one sample sequenced in a study of cytomegalovirus exposure and HLA in healthy donors. PCR involved 60 Vbeta and 13 Jbeta primers. Some clones are missing from TCRdb's copy, which holds only in-frame ones; the method was immunoSEQ multiplex PCR. The sample consists of a few hundred thousand clones, about 80% of them appearing once. Sequencing used PBMCs. These receptors were taken from a woman in her forties in good health and CMV-seronegative.

CDR3 coding DNA: TGTGCCAGCAGCAAAACAGGGGGTTATGGCTACACCTTC. Translation: CASSKTGGYGYTF. The rearrangement links TRBV7-3 to TRBJ1-2, with TRBD1 identical over 8 bases. Germline lookup yields CDR1 SGHTA and CDR2 FQGTGA. This CDR3 comprises 13 residues. Trimming cost V 5 bases and J 5 bases; bases outside gene matches: 4.

The chain is built from TRBV7-9 and TRBJ1-2; D not resolved. V was clipped by 1 base and J by 5 bases, with 5 bases between them. Germline-derived CDR1 and CDR2 are SEHNR and FQNEAQ (reference sequence). This CDR3 contains 12 residues. This chain's CDR3 is CASSLGEYGYTF. As DNA, the CDR3 is TGTGCCAGCAGCTTAGGCGAGTATGGCTACACCTTC.

CDR3 loop: CASSDSPTLAGGLNEQFF. The CDR3 DNA reads TGTGCCAGCAGTGACTCCCCTACTCTAGCGGGGGGGCTCAATGAGCAGTTCTTC. The chain carries TRBV6-4 and TRBJ2-1; 12 nucleotides line up with TRBD2. Germline CDR1 reads MRHNA; CDR2 reads SNTAGT. CDR3 length: 18 residues. V lost 0 bases to trimming and J lost 6 bases; unmatched junction nucleotides: 9.

This clone showed up just once. The chain joins TRBV28 to TRBJ2-7, with a tentative D call TRBD2 (6 bases). CDR1 MDHEN and CDR2 SYDVKM come from the germline V gene. Trimming stripped 3 bases from V and 4 bases from J, with 13 bases between. This CDR3 region has 14 residues. The CDR3 DNA sequence: TGTGCCAGCAGTTTTCGGGGAGGAAGTTACGAGCAGTACTTC. Its protein is CASSFRGGSYEQYF.

The J gene is TRBJ2-2, the V gene TRBV7-9; D possibly corresponds to TRBD2 (7 bases). Trimming pared 5 bases from V and 4 bases from J, leaving 17 bases between. Germline loops: CDR1 SEHNR, CDR2 FQNEAQ (reference sequence). This CDR3 has 16 amino acids. This CDR3 is CASSPSRGALTGELFF. CDR3 nucleotide sequence: TGTGCCAGCAGCCCCTCCCGGGGGGCCCTCACCGGGGAGCTGTTTTTT.

The V gene is TRBV27, the J gene TRBJ1-5; TRBD1 might be the D (6 bases). CDR3 length equals 13 residues. V gave up 6 bases and J gave up 9 bases, with 15 bases separating them. From germline, CDR1 is MNHEY and CDR2 SMNVEV (reference sequence). CDR3 amino acids: CASSGEGVRPQHF. CDR3 DNA sequence: TGTGCCAGCAGCGGAGAGGGGGTAAGGCCCCAGCATTTT.

This clone was observed a single time. No conserved phenylalanine or tryptophan ends this CDR3, so it is likely a read error. The chain links TRBV5-1 to TRBJ2-6; D unclear. This CDR3 region has 15 residues. The germline V gene has CDR1 SGHRS and CDR2 YFSETQ. V gave up 4 bases and J gave up 0 bases, with 8 bases separating them. CDR3 protein: CASSTQSSGANVLTL. The CDR3, as DNA: TGCGCCAGCAGCACGCAGAGCTCTGGGGCCAACGTCCTGACTCTC.

This clone appeared once. V gene TRBV6-1 combines with J gene TRBJ1-4, with TRBD1 as a possible D gene (6 bases). Germline CDR1 and CDR2: MNHNS and SASEGT. The V gene lost 9 bases and the J gene lost 8 bases, with 22 bases spanning the gap. The CDR3 runs to 15 residues. This CDR3 reads CASLPKGHTKEKLFF. In nucleotides, the CDR3 is TGTGCCAGTCTCCCTAAGGGACATACAAAAGAAAAACTGTTTTTT.